These T cell receptor beta chains were read from a single sample in a study of beta chain features in type 1 diabetes. Produced via immunoSEQ multiplex PCR; TCRdb's table is partial and in-frame only. The profile shows about 330,000 clones, 11% of them singletons. The sequencing sample was made of naive CD4+ T cells from blood. Source of these receptors: a woman aged 25 to 39 in good health. Both conserved end residues are part of each CDR3. Fields, in order: J gene, V gene, CDR3 protein.

>TRBJ1-4|TRBV6-5
CASSRGISGGLFF
>TRBJ2-1|TRBV30
CAWRGQGAQNEQFF
>TRBJ2-7|TRBV28
CASRAGLAQTYEQYF
>TRBJ2-5|TRBV15
CATSRDGQGLYQETQYF
>TRBJ2-5|TRBV25-1
CATTVGWGVETQYF
>TRBJ2-3|TRBV27
CASSLSWDRGTDTQYF
>TRBJ2-3|TRBV18
CASSPRLAGGPGTDTQYF
>TRBJ2-5|TRBV25-1
CASMGGTGIETQYF
>TRBJ1-1|TRBV28
CASSPGTGFRAFF
>TRBJ2-1|TRBV30
CAWSVEAGGINEQFF
>TRBJ2-7|TRBV11-2
CASSLVAGGHEQYF
>TRBJ1-1|TRBV18
CASSPRDTEAFF
>TRBJ2-3|TRBV5-6
CASSSTGASWDTQYF
>TRBJ2-6|TRBV5-1
CASRRSSGANVLTF
>TRBJ1-5|TRBV7-3
CASSSSPEGPQHF
>TRBJ1-1|TRBV6-5
CASIRTGGTEAFF
>TRBJ1-4|TRBV28
CASIHGQGNNEKLFF
>TRBJ2-1|TRBV20-1
CSAGELNEQFF
>TRBJ1-3|TRBV18
CASSPPSQSSGNTIYF
>TRBJ1-4|TRBV29-1
CSATETGKGSEKLFF
>TRBJ2-5|TRBV18
CASSPPGTQETQYF
>TRBJ2-1|TRBV9
CASSVGTGVRAWNEQFF
>TRBJ2-1|TRBV11-2
CASRMVAAAGEQFF
>TRBJ1-1|TRBV2
CASSDPTAGNTEAFF
>TRBJ2-5|TRBV5-5
CASSLDPGREETQYF
>TRBJ2-1|TRBV19
CASTASSGAQYNEQFF
>TRBJ2-7|TRBV28
CASLTATGGYEQYF
>TRBJ2-1|TRBV13
CASSTGGRNEQFF
>TRBJ1-3|TRBV6-5
CASSRTGSGNTIYF
>TRBJ1-5|TRBV7-9
CASSSTGDQPQHF
>TRBJ2-7|TRBV30
CAWRGLHAEGSYEQYF
>TRBJ1-2|TRBV7-2
CASRPPGQGYGYTF
>TRBJ1-1|TRBV7-9
CASNRGGADTEAFF
>TRBJ2-7|TRBV18
CASSPLSGTVYEQYF
>TRBJ2-1|TRBV21-1
CASSKKSVQAHREEQFF
>TRBJ1-3|TRBV9
CASSGEISLRTIYF
>TRBJ2-7|TRBV7-2
CASSTGTSVSYEQYF
>TRBJ2-2|TRBV11-2
CASSRIDRAGGELFF
>TRBJ2-1|TRBV28
CASSGLVEQFF
>TRBJ1-5|TRBV4-3
CASSKGGDRGNQPQHF
>TRBJ2-5|TRBV6-5
CASRDVGLAKETQYF
>TRBJ2-2|TRBV7-9
CASSPGQSNTGELFF
>TRBJ2-7|TRBV6-5
CASRGSGTGDYEQYF
>TRBJ2-6|TRBV7-9
CASSRQGSGANVLTF
>TRBJ2-1|TRBV6-5
CASSRDRGYPNEQFF
>TRBJ2-7|TRBV21-1
CAEEQVKSGREQYF
>TRBJ2-7|TRBV2
CASSYSGMSYEQYF
>TRBJ2-3|TRBV14
CASSQGTGTTTDTQYF
>TRBJ2-1|TRBV9
CASSVEGGSAEQFF
>TRBJ1-2|TRBV28
CASKLEQGNYGYTF
>TRBJ2-2|TRBV10-3
CAIGQGFAGELFF
>TRBJ2-1|TRBV15
CATSVGLAGANEQFF
>TRBJ2-7|TRBV6-5
CASSSGTGSYEQYF
>TRBJ1-2|TRBV12-5
CASGLVYGQGARGYTF
>TRBJ2-5|TRBV18
CASSPGRGQETQYF
>TRBJ2-5|TRBV28
CASSLEGRGTNQETQYF
>TRBJ2-3|TRBV7-2
CASSPGVLTRQYF